This T cell receptor (beta chain) was sequenced for a study of OX40 agonist ivuxolimab in advanced cancers. The wider study: Partial responses were achieved by three patients, of whom one had hepatocellular carcinoma and two had cutaneous melanoma. Study-level results: It was not determined which antigens were specifically recognized by the peripheral T cells that had undergone clonal expansion.

Germline trimming cut 6 bases from V and 6 bases from J; bases unmatched to any gene: 7. The CDR3 length is 14 residues. Germline CDR1 is LNHDA and CDR2 is SQIVND (reference sequence). Assay used: immunoSEQ multiplex PCR; TCRdb lists only in-frame clones, some missing. The profile covers 50,000 to 80,000 clones, with about 81% appearing a single time and approximately 2% taken by the ten largest. About this clone itself: The antigen remains undetermined.

At baseline, cycle 4 day 1, and cycle 7 day 1, blood was sampled. This receptor was obtained from an adult with an advanced solid tumor such as melanoma, head and neck, liver or kidney cancer. The sequencing used CD4+ or CD8+ T cells sorted from blood, collected in a trial of the OX40 agonist ivuxolimab. This rearrangement joins TRBV19 to TRBJ2-2; TRBD2 aligns across 7 bases. In nucleotides, the CDR3 is TGTGCCAGTAGATCCCTCGGGAGGCCCGGGGAGCTGTTTTTT. Translation gives CASRSLGRPGELFF. Full variable domain (outside the CDR3, taken from reference TRBV19 and TRBJ2-2): DGGITQSPKYLFRKEGQNVTLSCEQNLNHDAMYWYRQDPGQGLRLIYYSQIVNDFQKGDIAEGYSVSREKKESFPLTVTSAQKNPTAFYLCASRSLGRPGELFFGEGSRLTVL.